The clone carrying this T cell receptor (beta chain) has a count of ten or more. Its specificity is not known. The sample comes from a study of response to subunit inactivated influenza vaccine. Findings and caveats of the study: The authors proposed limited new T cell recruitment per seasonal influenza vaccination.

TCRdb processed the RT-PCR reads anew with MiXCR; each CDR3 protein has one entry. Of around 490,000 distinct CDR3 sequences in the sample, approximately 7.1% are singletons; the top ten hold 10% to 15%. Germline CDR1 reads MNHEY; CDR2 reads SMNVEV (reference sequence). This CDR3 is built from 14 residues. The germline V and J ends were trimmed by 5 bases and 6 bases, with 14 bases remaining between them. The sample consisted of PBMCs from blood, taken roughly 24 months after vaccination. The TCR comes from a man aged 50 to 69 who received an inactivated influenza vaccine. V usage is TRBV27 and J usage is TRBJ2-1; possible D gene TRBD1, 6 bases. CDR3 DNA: TGTGCCAGCAGTATCTACAGGGCTTCCAATGAGCAGTTCTTC. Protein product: CASSIYRASNEQFF.